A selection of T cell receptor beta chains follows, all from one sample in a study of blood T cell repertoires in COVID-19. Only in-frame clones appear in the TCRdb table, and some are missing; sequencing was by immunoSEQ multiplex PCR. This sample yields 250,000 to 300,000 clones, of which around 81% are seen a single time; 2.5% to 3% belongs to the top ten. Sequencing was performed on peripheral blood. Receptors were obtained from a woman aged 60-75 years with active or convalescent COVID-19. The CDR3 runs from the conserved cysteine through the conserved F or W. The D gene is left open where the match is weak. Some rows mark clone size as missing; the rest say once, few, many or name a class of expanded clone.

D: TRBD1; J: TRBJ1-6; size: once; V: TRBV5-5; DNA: TGTGCCAGCAGATCGGGACAGATTTATAATTCACCCCTCCACTTT; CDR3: CASRSGQIYNSPLHF
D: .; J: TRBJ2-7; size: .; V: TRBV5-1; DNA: TGCGCCAGCAGACTGGGGCCACAGGGTTTAAAGGAATACGAGCAGTACTTC; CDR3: CASRLGPQGLKEYEQYF
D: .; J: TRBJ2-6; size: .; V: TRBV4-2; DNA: TGTGCCAGCAGCCAAGATCCCATCAGGGCTGGGGCCAACGTCCTGACTTTC; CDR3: CASSQDPIRAGANVLTF
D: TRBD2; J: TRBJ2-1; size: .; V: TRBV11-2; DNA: TGTGCCAGCAGCTCACAGACTAGCGGGGGCCCCCTGGGTGAGCAGTTCTTC; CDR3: CASSSQTSGGPLGEQFF
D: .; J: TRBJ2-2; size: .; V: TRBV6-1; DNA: TGTGCCAGCAGTGAGAGTGGGGCAGGGCGAACCGGGGAGCTGTTTTTT; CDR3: CASSESGAGRTGELFF
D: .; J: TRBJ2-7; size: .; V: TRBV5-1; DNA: TGCGCCAGCAGCTTGAACGTGGGACACTCCTACGAGCAGTACTTC; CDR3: CASSLNVGHSYEQYF
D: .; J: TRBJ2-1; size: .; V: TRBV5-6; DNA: TGTGCCAGCAGCTTGGTCCGGACAGGGAGGGTGAATGAGCAGTTCTTC; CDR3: CASSLVRTGRVNEQFF
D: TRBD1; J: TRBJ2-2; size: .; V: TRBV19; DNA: TGTGCCAGTAGTATAGGGACAGGGGCCGGGGAGCTGTTTTTT; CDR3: CASSIGTGAGELFF
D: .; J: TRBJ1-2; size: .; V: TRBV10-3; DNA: TGTGCCATCAGTTCGACAGATGGCTACACCTTC; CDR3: CAISSTDGYTF
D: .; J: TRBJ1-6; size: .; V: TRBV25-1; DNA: TGTGCCAGCCCCCACCATACAGGGAAGGAAAATTCACCCCTCCACTTT; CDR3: CASPHHTGKENSPLHF
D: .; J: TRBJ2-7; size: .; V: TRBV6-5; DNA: TGTGCCAGCAGGGTCCGTGGGACACCTCGCTACGAGCAGTACTTC; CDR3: CASRVRGTPRYEQYF
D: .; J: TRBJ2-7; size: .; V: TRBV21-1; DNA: TGTGCCAGACCGGGACAGGGTTACGAGCAGTACTTC; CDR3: CARPGQGYEQYF
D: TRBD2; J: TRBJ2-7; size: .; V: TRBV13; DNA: TGTGCCAGCAGCTCGGGACTAGGTGGGCAGTACTTC; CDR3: CASSSGLGGQYF
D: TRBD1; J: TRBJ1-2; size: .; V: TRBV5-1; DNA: TGCGCCAGCAGCCCCGGGACAGTCGATAGGAATGGCTACACCTTC; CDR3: CASSPGTVDRNGYTF
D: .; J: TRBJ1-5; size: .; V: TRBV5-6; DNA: TGTGCCAGCAGCTCCTATAGCAATCAGCCCCAGCATTTT; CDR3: CASSSYSNQPQHF
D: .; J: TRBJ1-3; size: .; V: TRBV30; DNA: TGTGCCTGGAGTGTGGTACTTGGAAACACCATATATTTT; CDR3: CAWSVVLGNTIYF
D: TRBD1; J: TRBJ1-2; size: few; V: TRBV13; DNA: TGTGCCAGCAGCTTCGCCGGGACAGGCAATAGGGGCTACACCTTC; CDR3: CASSFAGTGNRGYTF
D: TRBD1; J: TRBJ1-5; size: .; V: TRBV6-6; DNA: TGTGCCAGCACTAGACAGGGGATCAATCAGCCCCAGCATTTT; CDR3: CASTRQGINQPQHF
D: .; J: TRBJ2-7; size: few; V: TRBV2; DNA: TGTGCCAGCAGTGAACAGGGGTACGAGCAGTACTTC; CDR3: CASSEQGYEQYF
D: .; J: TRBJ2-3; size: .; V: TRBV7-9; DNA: TGTGCCAGCAGCGAAATGGCTTCCACAGATACGCAGTATTTT; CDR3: CASSEMASTDTQYF
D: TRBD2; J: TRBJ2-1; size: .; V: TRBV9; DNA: TGTGCCAGCAGCGTAGGACTAGCGGAGAACGATCACTCCTACAATGAGCAGTTCTTC; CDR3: CASSVGLAENDHSYNEQFF
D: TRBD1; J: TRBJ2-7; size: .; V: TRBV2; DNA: TGTGCCAGCACCCCGGACAGGGCCGAGCAGTACTTC; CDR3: CASTPDRAEQYF
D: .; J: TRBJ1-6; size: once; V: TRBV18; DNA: TGTGCCAGCTCACCGGCGGCCACGAGCTCCTATAATTCACCCCTCCACTTT; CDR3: CASSPAATSSYNSPLHF
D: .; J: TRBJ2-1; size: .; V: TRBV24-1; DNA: TGTGCCACCAGTGATCCAGGCAATGAGCAGTTCTTC; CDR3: CATSDPGNEQFF
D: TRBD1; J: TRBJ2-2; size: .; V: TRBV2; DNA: TGTGCCAGCAGTGGGGACCGACAGGGGACCGGGGAGCTGTTTTTT; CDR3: CASSGDRQGTGELFF
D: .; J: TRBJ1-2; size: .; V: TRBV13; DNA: TGTGCCAGCAGCTTACGCGGGGGGGGTGGCTACACCTTC; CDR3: CASSLRGGGGYTF
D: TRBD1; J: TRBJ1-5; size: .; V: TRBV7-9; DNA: TGTGCCAGCAGCCTGACAGGGCTCAAACAGCCCCAGCATTTT; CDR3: CASSLTGLKQPQHF
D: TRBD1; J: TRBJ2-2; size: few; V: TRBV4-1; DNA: TGCGCCAGCAGCCAGGGACAGGGGGCCACCGGGGAGCTGTTTTTT; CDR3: CASSQGQGATGELFF
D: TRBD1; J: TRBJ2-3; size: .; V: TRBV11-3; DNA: TGTGCCAGCAGCTTGGGGAAACAGGGGCGAGATACGCAGTATTTT; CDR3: CASSLGKQGRDTQYF
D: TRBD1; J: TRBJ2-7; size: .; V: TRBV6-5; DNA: TGTGCCAGCAGCCCCCGGGACAGGGTTCCCTACGAGCAGTACTTC; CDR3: CASSPRDRVPYEQYF
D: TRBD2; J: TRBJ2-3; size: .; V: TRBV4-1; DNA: TGCGCCAGCAGCCCCTGGGGACTAGCCACAGATACGCAGTATTTT; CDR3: CASSPWGLATDTQYF
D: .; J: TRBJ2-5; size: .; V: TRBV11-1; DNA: TGTGCCAGCAGCCCACGACAGGTTTACGAGACCCAGTACTTC; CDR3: CASSPRQVYETQYF
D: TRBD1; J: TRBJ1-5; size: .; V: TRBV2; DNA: TGTGCCAGCAGTCGGGACAGGGGAACCAATCAGCCCCAGCATTTT; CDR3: CASSRDRGTNQPQHF
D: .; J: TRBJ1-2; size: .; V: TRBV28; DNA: TGTGCCAGCAGTTTTCCCGGCTGGGGCGGTGGCTACACCTTC; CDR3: CASSFPGWGGGYTF
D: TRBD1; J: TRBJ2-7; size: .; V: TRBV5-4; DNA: TGTGCCAGCAGCGCGGGGACAGGGGGTATATACGAGCAGTACTTC; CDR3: CASSAGTGGIYEQYF
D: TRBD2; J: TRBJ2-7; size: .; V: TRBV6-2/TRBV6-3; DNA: TGTGCCAGCAGTTACTCGGCGGAGTCTGAACTAGCGGCGTATTACGAGCAGTACTTC; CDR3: CASSYSAESELAAYYEQYF
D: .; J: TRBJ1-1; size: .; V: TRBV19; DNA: TGTGCCAGTAGTTCAGCGGGGGGGGCGAGAACTGAAGCTTTCTTT; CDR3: CASSSAGGARTEAFF
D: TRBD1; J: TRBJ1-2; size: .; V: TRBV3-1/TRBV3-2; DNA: TGTGCCAGCAGCCACCGCTCGACAGGGACTAACTATGGCTACACCTTC; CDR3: CASSHRSTGTNYGYTF
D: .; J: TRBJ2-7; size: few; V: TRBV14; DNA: TGTGCCAGCAGCCAAGTGAGCGCCGAGCAGTACTTC; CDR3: CASSQVSAEQYF
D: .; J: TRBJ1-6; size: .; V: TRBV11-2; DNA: TGTGCCAGCAGCTTAGGAGGGGGACCTACCCCGAATTCACCCCTCCACTTT; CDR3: CASSLGGGPTPNSPLHF
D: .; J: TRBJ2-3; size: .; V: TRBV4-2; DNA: TGTGCCAGCAGCCCGGCAGGGTTAGGTAGCACAGATACGCAGTATTTT; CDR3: CASSPAGLGSTDTQYF
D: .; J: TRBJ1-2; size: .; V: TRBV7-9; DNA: TGTGCCAGCAGCGCCTCCGTAACAGGGAACGGCGGCTACACCTTC; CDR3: CASSASVTGNGGYTF
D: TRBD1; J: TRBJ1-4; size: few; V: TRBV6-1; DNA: TGTGCCAGCAGTGGGCGGACAGGGCTAGCAACTAATGAAAAACTGTTTTTT; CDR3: CASSGRTGLATNEKLFF
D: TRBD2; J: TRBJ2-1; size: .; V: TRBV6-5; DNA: TGTGCCAGCAGGGGACTAGCGGGGGAGCAGTTCTTC; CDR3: CASRGLAGEQFF
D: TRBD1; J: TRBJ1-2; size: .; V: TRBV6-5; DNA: TGTGCCAGCATCAATGACAGGGGGTTCAACTATGGCTACACCTTC; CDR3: CASINDRGFNYGYTF
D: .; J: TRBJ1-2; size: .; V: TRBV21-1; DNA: TGTGCCTGGCCGTGGCAGAACTATGGCTACACCTTC; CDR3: CAWPWQNYGYTF
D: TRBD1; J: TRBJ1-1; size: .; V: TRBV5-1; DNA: TGCGCCAGCGGCTGGGGACAGGGTAACACTGAAGCTTTCTTT; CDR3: CASGWGQGNTEAFF
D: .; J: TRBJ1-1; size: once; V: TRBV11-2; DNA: TGTGCCAGCAGCTTGACGGGTGGAAACACTGAAGCTTTCTTT; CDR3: CASSLTGGNTEAFF